This T cell receptor (beta chain) derives from a study of blood T cell repertoires in COVID-19. Looking at the study overall: COVID-19 samples from acute and convalescent phases originated in the United States, Italy and Spain. From T cells, B-cell-depleted T cells, or PBMCs came the material, which was cDNA or gDNA.

Only a few counts were recorded for this clone. V trimming: 0 bases; J trimming: 4 bases; junction bases outside the gene matches: 6. Germline V gene data show CDR1 as KGHSH and CDR2 as LQKENI. CDR3 length: 16 amino acids. As processed by the authors: Estimation of nucleated cell counts relied on the amplification of reference gene primers. Measured with immunoSEQ multiplex PCR; TCRdb has only the in-frame clones, and not every one. Clonal size and the V and J genes are those of that table, whereas D and trimming came from the DNA. The table records 80,000 or so clones, more than 75% of them present only once.

Specimen: peripheral blood. This TCR came from a human donor in a cohort sampled during active COVID-19. V gene TRBV18 combines with J gene TRBJ1-5, with TRBD1 matching over 7 bases. CDR3 sequence: CASSPPDRGRNQPQHF. DNA for the CDR3: TGTGCCAGCTCACCACCGGATAGGGGGCGAAATCAGCCCCAGCATTTT.